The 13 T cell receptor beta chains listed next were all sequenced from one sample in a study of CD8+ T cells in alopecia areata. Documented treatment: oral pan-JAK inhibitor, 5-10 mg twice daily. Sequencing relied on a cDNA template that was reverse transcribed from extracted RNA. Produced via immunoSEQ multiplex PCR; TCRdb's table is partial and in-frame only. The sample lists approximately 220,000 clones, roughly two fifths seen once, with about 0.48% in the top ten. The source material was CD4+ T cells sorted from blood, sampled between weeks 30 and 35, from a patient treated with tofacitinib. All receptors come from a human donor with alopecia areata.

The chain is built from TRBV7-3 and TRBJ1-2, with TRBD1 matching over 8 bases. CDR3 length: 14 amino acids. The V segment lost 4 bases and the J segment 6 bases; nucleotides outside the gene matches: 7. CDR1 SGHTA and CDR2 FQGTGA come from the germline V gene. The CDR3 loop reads CASSSGQGLDGYTF. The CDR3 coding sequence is TGTGCCAGCAGCTCAGGACAGGGATTGGATGGCTACACCTTC. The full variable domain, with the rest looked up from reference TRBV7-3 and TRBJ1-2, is GAGVSQTPSNKVTEKGKYVELRCDPISGHTALYWYRQSLGQGPEFLIYFQGTGAADDSGLPNDRFFAVRPEGSVSTLKIQRTERGDSAVYLCASSSGQGLDGYTFGSGTRLTVV.

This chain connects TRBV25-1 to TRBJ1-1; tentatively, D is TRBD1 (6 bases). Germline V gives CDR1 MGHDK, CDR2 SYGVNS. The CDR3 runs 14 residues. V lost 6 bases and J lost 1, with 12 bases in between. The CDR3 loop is CASRTGQRNTEAFF. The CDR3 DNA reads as TGTGCCAGCAGGACAGGACAGAGGAACACTGAAGCTTTCTTT.

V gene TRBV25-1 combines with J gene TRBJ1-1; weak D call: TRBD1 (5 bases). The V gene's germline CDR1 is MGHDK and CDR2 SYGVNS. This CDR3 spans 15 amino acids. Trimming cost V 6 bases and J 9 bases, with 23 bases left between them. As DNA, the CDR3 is TGTGCCAGCAGCGTCCAGGGAGCGGCCAGGCTAAAAGCTTTCTTT. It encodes CASSVQGAARLKAFF.

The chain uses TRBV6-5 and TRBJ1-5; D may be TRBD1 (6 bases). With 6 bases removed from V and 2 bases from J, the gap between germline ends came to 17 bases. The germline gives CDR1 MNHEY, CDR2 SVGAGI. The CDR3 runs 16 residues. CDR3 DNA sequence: TGTGCCAGCAGATACCCAGGGGTGGGAGGCAATCAGCCCCAGCATTTT. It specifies CASRYPGVGGNQPQHF.

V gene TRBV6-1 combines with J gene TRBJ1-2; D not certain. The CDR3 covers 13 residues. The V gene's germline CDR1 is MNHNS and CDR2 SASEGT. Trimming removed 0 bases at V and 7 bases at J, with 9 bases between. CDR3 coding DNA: TGTGCCAGCAGTGAAGCCCCAGTTCGTGGCTACACCTTC. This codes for CASSEAPVRGYTF.

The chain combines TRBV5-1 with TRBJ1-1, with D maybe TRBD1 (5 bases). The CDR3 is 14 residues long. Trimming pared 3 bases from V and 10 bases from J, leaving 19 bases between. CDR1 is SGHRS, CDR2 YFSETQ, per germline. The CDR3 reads CASSYGRDSGGAFF. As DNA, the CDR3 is TGCGCCAGCAGCTATGGCAGGGATAGCGGAGGAGCTTTCTTT.

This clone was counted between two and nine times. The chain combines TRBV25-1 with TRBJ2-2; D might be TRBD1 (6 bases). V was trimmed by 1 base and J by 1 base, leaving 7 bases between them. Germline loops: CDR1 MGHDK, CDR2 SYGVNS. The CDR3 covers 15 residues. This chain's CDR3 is CASSELGQNTGELFF. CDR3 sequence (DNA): TGTGCCAGCAGTGAATTGGGACAGAACACCGGGGAGCTGTTTTTT.

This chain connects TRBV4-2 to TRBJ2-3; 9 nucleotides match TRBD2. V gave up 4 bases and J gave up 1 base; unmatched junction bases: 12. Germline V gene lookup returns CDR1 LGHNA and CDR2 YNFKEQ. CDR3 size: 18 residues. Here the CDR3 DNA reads TGTGCCAGCAGCCCTACCCAATCGACTAGCGGAGGCACAGATACGCAGTATTTT. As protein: CASSPTQSTSGGTDTQYF.

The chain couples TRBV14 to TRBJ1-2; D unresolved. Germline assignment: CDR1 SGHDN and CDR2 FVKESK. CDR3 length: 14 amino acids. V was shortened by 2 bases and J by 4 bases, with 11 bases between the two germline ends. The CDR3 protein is CASSQSWGFYGYTF. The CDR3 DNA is TGTGCCAGCAGCCAAAGTTGGGGTTTCTATGGCTACACCTTC.

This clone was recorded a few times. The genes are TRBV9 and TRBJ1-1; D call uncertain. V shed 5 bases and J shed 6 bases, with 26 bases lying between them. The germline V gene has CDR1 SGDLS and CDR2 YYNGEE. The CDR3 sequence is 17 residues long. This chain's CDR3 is CASSPPLVPPRGPEAFF. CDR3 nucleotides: TGTGCCAGCAGTCCCCCACTAGTACCTCCCCGGGGTCCTGAAGCTTTCTTT. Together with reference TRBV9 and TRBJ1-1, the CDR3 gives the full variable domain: DSGVTQTPKHLITATGQRVTLRCSPRSGDLSVYWYQQSLDQGLQFLIQYYNGEERAKGNILERFSAQQFPDLHSELNLSSLELGDSALYFCASSPPLVPPRGPEAFFGQGTRLTVV.

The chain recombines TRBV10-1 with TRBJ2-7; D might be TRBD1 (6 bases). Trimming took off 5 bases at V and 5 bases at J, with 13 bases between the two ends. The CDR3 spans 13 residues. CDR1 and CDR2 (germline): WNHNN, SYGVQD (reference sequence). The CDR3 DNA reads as TGCGCCAGCAGTTCTGGACAGTTGAACGAGCAGTACTTC. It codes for CASSSGQLNEQYF.

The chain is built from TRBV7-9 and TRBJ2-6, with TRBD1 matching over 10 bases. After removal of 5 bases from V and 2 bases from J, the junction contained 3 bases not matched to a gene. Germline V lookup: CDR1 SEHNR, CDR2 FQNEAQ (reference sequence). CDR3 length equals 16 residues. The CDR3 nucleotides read TGTGCCAGCAGCCCTGGGACAGGGGCTGGGGCCAACGTCCTGACTTTC. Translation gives CASSPGTGAGANVLTF.

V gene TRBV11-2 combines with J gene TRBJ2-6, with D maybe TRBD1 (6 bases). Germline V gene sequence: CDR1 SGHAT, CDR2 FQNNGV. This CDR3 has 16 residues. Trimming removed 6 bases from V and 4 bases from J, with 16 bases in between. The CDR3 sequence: CASRVGASSGANVLTF. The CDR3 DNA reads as TGTGCCAGCAGGGTGGGGGCGTCGTCCGGGGCCAACGTCCTGACTTTC.